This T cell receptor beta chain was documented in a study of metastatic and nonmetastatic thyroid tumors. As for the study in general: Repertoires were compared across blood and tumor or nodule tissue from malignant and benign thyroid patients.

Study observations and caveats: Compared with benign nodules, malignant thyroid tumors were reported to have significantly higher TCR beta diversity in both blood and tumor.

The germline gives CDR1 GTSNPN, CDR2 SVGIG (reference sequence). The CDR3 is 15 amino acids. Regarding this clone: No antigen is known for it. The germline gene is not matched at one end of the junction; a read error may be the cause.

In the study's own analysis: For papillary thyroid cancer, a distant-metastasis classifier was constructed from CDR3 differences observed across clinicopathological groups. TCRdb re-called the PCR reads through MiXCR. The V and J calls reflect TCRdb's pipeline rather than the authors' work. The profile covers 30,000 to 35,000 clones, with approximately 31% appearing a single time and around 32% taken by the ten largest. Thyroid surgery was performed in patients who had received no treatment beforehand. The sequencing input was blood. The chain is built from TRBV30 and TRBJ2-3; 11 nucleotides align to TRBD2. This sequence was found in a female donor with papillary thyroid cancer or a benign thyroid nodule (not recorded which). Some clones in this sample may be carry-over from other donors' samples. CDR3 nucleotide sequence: TGTGCCTGGACCCCGGGACTAGCGGCCGGAGATACTCAGTTTTTT. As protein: CAWTPGLAAGDTQFF.